A single sample is the source of the 22 T cell receptor beta chains below, sequenced in a study of blood T cell repertoires in COVID-19. The data were produced by immunoSEQ multiplex PCR, yet TCRdb's version contains in-frame clones alone and is incomplete. The table records roughly 240,000 clones, around 82% of them present only once. Sequenced: PBMCs or T cells enriched from blood (not recorded which). The receptors derive from a woman aged 40 to 50 who had been exposed to COVID-19.

A single count supports this clone. The chain combines TRBV5-1 with TRBJ1-6; 10 nucleotides line up with TRBD1. The CDR3 runs to 16 residues. Germline lookup yields CDR1 SGHRS and CDR2 YFSETQ. V lost 4 bases to trimming and J lost 7 bases; unmatched junction nucleotides: 8. CDR3 amino acids: CASSHYLDRGNSPLHF. In DNA form, the CDR3 reads TGCGCCAGCAGCCATTACTTGGACAGGGGGAATTCACCCCTCCACTTT. The full variable domain, in which reference TRBV5-1 and TRBJ1-6 provide the parts outside the CDR3, is KAGVTQTPRYLIKTRGQQVTLSCSPISGHRSVSWYQQTPGQGLQFLFEYFSETQRNKGNFPGRFSGRQFSNSRSEMNVSTLELGDSALYLCASSHYLDRGNSPLHFGNGTRLTVT.

As DNA, the CDR3 is TGCGCCAGCAGCTTGGATAGGGGGCAAAACATTCAGTACTTC. Translating it yields CASSLDRGQNIQYF. The chain has TRBV5-1 and TRBJ2-4, with 7 bases lining up with TRBD1. Germline trimming cut 0 bases from V and 5 bases from J; bases unmatched to any gene: 2. This CDR3 region has 14 residues. Germline CDR1 and CDR2: SGHRS and YFSETQ.

This chain links TRBV5-3 with TRBJ1-5; D remains ambiguous. TRBV5-3 is given ORF status, its function remaining uncertain. Trimming removed 10 bases at V and 2 bases at J, with 16 bases between. The CDR3 is 14 amino acids. CDR3 nucleotides: TGTGCCCGACAAAAGCTGCGGGGCAATCAGCCCCAGCATTTT. Its translation: CARQKLRGNQPQHF.

V is TRBV28 and J is TRBJ1-1; 8 nucleotides line up with TRBD1. The V and J ends lost 5 bases and 1 base, in that order; junction bases with no gene match: 6. The germline gives CDR1 MDHEN, CDR2 SYDVKM. CDR3 length equals 15 residues. For the CDR3, the DNA is TGTGCCAGCAGTGCAGGGGGCGCGGGGAACACTGAAGCTTTCTTT. It is translated as CASSAGGAGNTEAFF.

The rearrangement joins TRBV12-3 or TRBV12-4 to TRBJ1-5; D perhaps matches TRBD1 (6 bases). The CDR3 totals 13 residues. Deletions cut 5 bases from V and 4 bases from J, with 9 bases between. CDR3 sequence (DNA): TGTGCCAGCAGTCTACAGGGTAATCAGCCCCAGCATTTT. Encoded protein: CASSLQGNQPQHF.

The chain couples TRBV11-2 to TRBJ1-2; the match to TRBD1 covers 7 bases. The V gene's germline CDR1 is SGHAT and CDR2 FQNNGV. The length of the CDR3 is 14 residues. V lost 5 bases and J lost 4; bases outside the gene matches: 7. DNA for the CDR3: TGTGCCAGCAGCAACCGACAGGGTACCTATGGCTACACCTTC. This translates into CASSNRQGTYGYTF.

This chain uses TRBV9 with TRBJ1-3; D is ambiguous. This CDR3 spans 17 amino acids. Germline V CDR1 and CDR2: SGDLS, YYNGEE. The V end lost 0 bases, the J end lost 0 bases, and 13 bases lay between the germline ends. In nucleotides, the CDR3 is TGTGCCAGCAGCGTAGAGGAGGGCCCCTTCTCTGGAAACACCATATATTTT. Translated: CASSVEEGPFSGNTIYF.

V is TRBV12-5 and J is TRBJ2-7; 8 bases align to TRBD2. The trim removed 5 bases at V and 0 bases at J, leaving 6 bases unmatched. There are 15 residues in the CDR3. Germline V gene lookup returns CDR1 LGHNT and CDR2 FRNRAP. CDR3 nucleotides: TGTGCTAGTGGTCCTCCCGGGGGGGGCTCCTACGAGCAGTACTTC. Its protein is CASGPPGGGSYEQYF.

The chain joins TRBV18 to TRBJ1-5; D gene unclear. V gave up 1 base and J gave up 2 bases, with 6 bases separating them. The CDR3 totals 14 residues. Germline V gene data show CDR1 as KGHSH and CDR2 as LQKENI. The CDR3 protein is CASSPLSGNQPQHF. The CDR3 bases are TGTGCCAGCTCACCACTGTCCGGCAATCAGCCCCAGCATTTT.

This chain joins TRBV28 and TRBJ2-5, with D perhaps TRBD1 (5 bases). There are 15 residues in the CDR3. V was trimmed by 4 bases and J by 2 bases, leaving 14 bases between them. Germline CDR1 is MDHEN and CDR2 is SYDVKM. The CDR3 DNA reads TGTGCCAGCAGTTCCCCCCAGGGCCCTCAAGAGACCCAGTACTTC. Encoded protein: CASSSPQGPQETQYF.

The V gene is TRBV19, the J gene TRBJ2-3; 8 bases are a match to TRBD2. The CDR3 contains 15 residues. In germline, CDR1 is LNHDA, CDR2 SQIVND (reference sequence). With V trimmed by 4 bases and J by 4 bases, 7 bases remained unmatched. CDR3 in amino acids: CASSSGGPQADTQYF. The CDR3 nucleotides are TGTGCCAGTAGTAGCGGGGGGCCGCAGGCAGATACGCAGTATTTT.

This clone was seen once. The CDR3 nucleotides are TGCGCCAGCAGCTTGGCGACAGGGGGCGTGGGGTTAGATACGCAGTATTTT. Translating gives CASSLATGGVGLDTQYF. This rearrangement joins TRBV5-1 to TRBJ2-3; 10 bases fit TRBD1. The germline gives CDR1 SGHRS, CDR2 YFSETQ. Trimming cost V 0 bases and J 5 bases; bases outside gene matches: 9. The CDR3 has 17 amino acids.

The chain uses TRBV28 and TRBJ1-3; D is possibly TRBD1 (6 bases). Trimming left V 5 bases short and J 4 bases short, with 15 bases between. Germline lookup yields CDR1 MDHEN and CDR2 SYDVKM. The CDR3 is 15 residues long. The CDR3 loop reads CASSTPTGTGNTIYF. CDR3 sequence (DNA): TGTGCCAGCAGTACTCCAACAGGGACCGGAAACACCATATATTTT.

The chain has TRBV19 and TRBJ2-7; D is unresolved. The CDR3 is made up of 13 amino acids. Germline CDR1 and CDR2: LNHDA and SQIVND (reference sequence). V was clipped by 3 bases and J by 7 bases, with 13 bases between them. The CDR3 loop is CASSIPPRSEQYF. Written as DNA, the CDR3 is TGTGCCAGTAGTATTCCCCCCAGGTCGGAGCAGTACTTC.

The gene calls are TRBV5-1 and TRBJ2-3, with D tentatively TRBD2 (7 bases). V gave up 1 base and J gave up 5 bases, with 11 bases separating them. Germline assignment: CDR1 SGHRS and CDR2 YFSETQ. This CDR3 comprises 14 residues. In nucleotides, the CDR3 is TGCGCCAGCAGCTTGTCAGGGGAGGGAGATACGCAGTATTTT. Translating gives CASSLSGEGDTQYF. The full variable domain, its missing parts supplied by reference TRBV5-1 and TRBJ2-3, is KAGVTQTPRYLIKTRGQQVTLSCSPISGHRSVSWYQQTPGQGLQFLFEYFSETQRNKGNFPGRFSGRQFSNSRSEMNVSTLELGDSALYLCASSLSGEGDTQYFGPGTRLTVL.

This chain joins TRBV16 and TRBJ2-7, with a tentative D call TRBD2 (6 bases). V was cut by 3 bases and J by 0 bases, with 18 bases left in between. Germline V gives CDR1 KGHSY, CDR2 FQNENV. The CDR3 covers 17 residues. The CDR3 region has the DNA TGTGCCAGCAGCCAGGGCGGTGCGGGGAAGGGCTCCTACGAGCAGTACTTC. It specifies CASSQGGAGKGSYEQYF.

J is TRBJ1-1 and V is TRBV2; a weak D match, TRBD1 (5 bases). The V end was cut by 0 bases, the J end by 4 bases, with 18 bases between. CDR3 length: 17 amino acids. Germline V gene lookup returns CDR1 SNHLY and CDR2 FYNNEI. The CDR3 loop is CASSEARGSGLSTEAFF. The CDR3 DNA reads as TGTGCCAGCAGTGAAGCGCGGGGGTCAGGGCTCAGCACTGAAGCTTTCTTT.

The rearrangement uses TRBV18 and TRBJ1-4; tentatively, D is TRBD1 (5 bases). V dropped 0 bases and J dropped 3 bases, with 17 bases sitting between them. Germline CDR1 and CDR2: KGHSH and LQKENI. This CDR3 is built from 18 residues. The CDR3 nucleotides are TGTGCCAGCTCACCACCTGAAGGGGCGCGTAACCCTAATGAAAAACTGTTTTTT. It specifies CASSPPEGARNPNEKLFF. The full variable domain, with the rest looked up from reference TRBV18 and TRBJ1-4, is NAGVMQNPRHLVRRRGQEARLRCSPMKGHSHVYWYRQLPEEGLKFMVYLQKENIIDESGMPKERFSAEFPKEGPSILRIQQVVRGDSAAYFCASSPPEGARNPNEKLFFGSGTQLSVL.

Of note for this clone: A junction boundary mismatches the germline segment, possibly from a read error. This chain uses TRBV7-2 with TRBJ1-2, with TRBD1 identical over 9 bases. The CDR3 has 12 amino acids. Looked up from germline, CDR1 is SGHTA and CDR2 is FQGNSA. Here the CDR3 reads CASSLRDRVVAF. In DNA form, the CDR3 reads TGTGCCAGCAGCTTACGGGACAGGGTGGTCGCCTTC.

The chain employs TRBV7-6 and TRBJ2-7, with TRBD2 matching 11 bases. V was pared by 4 bases and J by 3 bases, with 5 bases of the junction left unmatched. The germline CDR1 and CDR2 sequences are SGHVS and FNYEAQ. The CDR3 consists of 15 residues. The CDR3 loop is CASSSLAGGIYEQYF. CDR3 DNA sequence: TGTGCCAGCAGCTCCCTAGCGGGGGGCATCTACGAGCAGTACTTC.

The chain joins TRBV19 to TRBJ2-2, with 7 positions matching TRBD2. Germline CDR1 is LNHDA and CDR2 is SQIVND (reference sequence). CDR3 length: 16 residues. The junction had 6 bases not matched to a gene; V was cut back by 5 bases and J by 0 bases. The CDR3 DNA reads TGTGCCAGTAGTCTCTTAAGCGGGGCGAACACCGGGGAGCTGTTTTTT. This translates into CASSLLSGANTGELFF.

The chain couples TRBV9 to TRBJ2-3, with D possibly TRBD2 on 5 matching bases. From germline, CDR1 is SGDLS and CDR2 YYNGEE. The CDR3 runs to 15 residues. Trimming took off 4 bases at V and 2 bases at J, with 14 bases between the two ends. The CDR3 reads CASSIGAEPTDTQYF. In nucleotides, the CDR3 is TGTGCCAGCAGCATCGGAGCGGAGCCCACAGATACGCAGTATTTT.